This T cell receptor (beta chain) was identified in a study of blood T cell repertoires in COVID-19. Study summary: In each case, the material was cDNA or gDNA derived from T cells, B-cell-depleted T cells, or PBMCs.

Residents of over 20 US areas, aged roughly 18 to 95 years, made up the participants. As processed by the authors: It was from reference gene primer amplification that nucleated cell counts were estimated. The assay was immunoSEQ multiplex PCR, and TCRdb's table has in-frame clones only and misses some. V and J calls and clone size are as listed in that table; D and trimming were resolved from the DNA. The sample consists of some 200,000 clones, about 90% of them appearing once. The sequence was collected from a woman aged 50 to 60 in a cohort exposed to, infected with or recovered from COVID-19 (not recorded which). Material for sequencing was PBMCs or T cells enriched from blood (not recorded which).

CDR3 sequence: CASSQDWQSETQYF. The CDR3 DNA follows: TGTGCCAGCAGCCAAGATTGGCAGTCAGAGACCCAGTACTTC. The rearrangement joins TRBV3-1 (or the pseudogene TRBV3-2) to TRBJ2-5, with unresolved D. CDR1 and CDR2 from the germline V gene are LGHDT and YNNKEL (reference sequence). V was shortened by 0 bases and J by 4 bases, with 9 bases between the two germline ends. The CDR3 has 14 amino acids.